This T cell receptor (beta chain) originates from a study of CD8 T cell repertoires and HIV-1 epitope variants. Study-level points and caveats: Most of the nine antigen-specific clonotypes appeared cross-reactive to autologous or escape variants.

Looked up from germline, CDR1 is MGHDK and CDR2 is SYGVNS. This CDR3 contains 18 residues. With V trimmed by 1 base and J by 10 bases, 13 bases remained unmatched. The data were produced by immunoSEQ multiplex PCR, yet TCRdb's version contains in-frame clones alone and is incomplete. The sample has several thousand clones; around 64% are singletons. Of note for this clone: Antigen specificity is unknown.

The source of this sequence is a male donor with HIV. The sample consisted of cultured CD8+ T cells derived from PBMCs. The chain combines TRBV25-1 with TRBJ2-1; 13 nucleotides line up with TRBD2. The CDR3 region is CASSESPPGLAGEDEQFF. The CDR3 DNA reads TGTGCCAGCAGTGAATCCCCTCCCGGACTAGCGGGAGAAGACGAGCAGTTCTTC.